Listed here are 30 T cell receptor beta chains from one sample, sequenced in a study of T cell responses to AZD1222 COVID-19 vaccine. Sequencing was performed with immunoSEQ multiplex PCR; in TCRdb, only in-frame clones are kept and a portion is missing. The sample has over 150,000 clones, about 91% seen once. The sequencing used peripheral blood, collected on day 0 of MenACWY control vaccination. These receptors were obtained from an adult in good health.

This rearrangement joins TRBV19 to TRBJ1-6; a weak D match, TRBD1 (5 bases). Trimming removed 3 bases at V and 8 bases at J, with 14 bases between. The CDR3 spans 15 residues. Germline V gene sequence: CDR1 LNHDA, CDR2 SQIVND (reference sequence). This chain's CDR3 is CASSIGRAGDSPLHF. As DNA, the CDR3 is TGTGCCAGTAGTATCGGCAGGGCTGGGGATTCACCCCTCCACTTT.

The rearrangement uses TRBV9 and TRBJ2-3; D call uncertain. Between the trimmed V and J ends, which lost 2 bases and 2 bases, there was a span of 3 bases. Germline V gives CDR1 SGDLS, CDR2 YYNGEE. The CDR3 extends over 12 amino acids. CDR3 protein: CASSVFTDTQYF. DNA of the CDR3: TGTGCCAGCAGCGTCTTCACAGATACGCAGTATTTT.

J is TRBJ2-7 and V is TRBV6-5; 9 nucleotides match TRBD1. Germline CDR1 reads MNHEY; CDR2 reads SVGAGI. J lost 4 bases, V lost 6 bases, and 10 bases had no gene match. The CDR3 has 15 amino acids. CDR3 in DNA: TGTGCCAGCAGCCTAGGGACAGGGACGTTTTACGAGCAGTACTTC. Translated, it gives CASSLGTGTFYEQYF.

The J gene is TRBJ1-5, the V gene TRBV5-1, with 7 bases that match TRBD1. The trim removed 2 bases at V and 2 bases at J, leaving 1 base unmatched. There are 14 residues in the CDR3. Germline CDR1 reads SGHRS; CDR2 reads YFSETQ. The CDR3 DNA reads TGCGCCAGCAGCTTTGGGACAGGCAATCAGCCCCAGCATTTT. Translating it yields CASSFGTGNQPQHF.

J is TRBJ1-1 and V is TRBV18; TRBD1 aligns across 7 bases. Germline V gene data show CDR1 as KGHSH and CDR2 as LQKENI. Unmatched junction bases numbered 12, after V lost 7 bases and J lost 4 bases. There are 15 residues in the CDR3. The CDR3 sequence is CASLRPDRVVTEAFF. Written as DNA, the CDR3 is TGTGCCAGCTTAAGACCAGACAGGGTGGTCACTGAAGCTTTCTTT.

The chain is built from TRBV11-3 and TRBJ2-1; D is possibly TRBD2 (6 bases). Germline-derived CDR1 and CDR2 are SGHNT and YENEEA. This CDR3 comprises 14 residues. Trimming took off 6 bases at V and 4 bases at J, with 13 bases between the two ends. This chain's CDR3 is CASSRRDHYNEQFF. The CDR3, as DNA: TGTGCCAGCAGTAGGCGGGACCATTACAATGAGCAGTTCTTC.

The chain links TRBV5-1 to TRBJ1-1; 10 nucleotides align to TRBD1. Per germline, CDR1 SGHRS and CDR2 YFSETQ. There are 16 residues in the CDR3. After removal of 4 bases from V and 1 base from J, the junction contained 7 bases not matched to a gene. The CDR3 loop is CASSVGTGATNTEAFF. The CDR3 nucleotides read TGCGCCAGCAGCGTGGGGACAGGGGCGACGAACACTGAAGCTTTCTTT.

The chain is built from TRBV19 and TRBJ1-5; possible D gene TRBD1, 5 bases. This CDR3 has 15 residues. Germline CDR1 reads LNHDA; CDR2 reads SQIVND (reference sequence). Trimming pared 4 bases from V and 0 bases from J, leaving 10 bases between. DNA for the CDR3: TGTGCCAGTAGTACTCCCGACAGTAGCAATCAGCCCCAGCATTTT. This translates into CASSTPDSSNQPQHF.

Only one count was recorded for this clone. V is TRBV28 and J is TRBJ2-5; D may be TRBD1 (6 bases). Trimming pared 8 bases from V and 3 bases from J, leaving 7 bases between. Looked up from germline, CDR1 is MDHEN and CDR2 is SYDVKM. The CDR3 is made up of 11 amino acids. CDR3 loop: CASEGEETQYF. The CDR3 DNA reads TGTGCCAGCGAGGGGGAAGAGACCCAGTACTTC.

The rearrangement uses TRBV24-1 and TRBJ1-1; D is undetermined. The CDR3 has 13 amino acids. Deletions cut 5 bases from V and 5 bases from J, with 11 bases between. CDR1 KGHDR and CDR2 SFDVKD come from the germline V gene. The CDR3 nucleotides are TGTGCCACCAGTGGAGGGTCGGATACTGAAGCTTTCTTT. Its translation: CATSGGSDTEAFF.

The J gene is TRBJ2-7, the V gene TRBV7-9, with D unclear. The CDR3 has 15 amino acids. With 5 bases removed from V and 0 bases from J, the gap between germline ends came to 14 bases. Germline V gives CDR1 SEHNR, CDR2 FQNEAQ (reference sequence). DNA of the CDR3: TGTGCCAGCAGCCATCCGTCTACCAGCTCCTACGAGCAGTACTTC. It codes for CASSHPSTSSYEQYF.

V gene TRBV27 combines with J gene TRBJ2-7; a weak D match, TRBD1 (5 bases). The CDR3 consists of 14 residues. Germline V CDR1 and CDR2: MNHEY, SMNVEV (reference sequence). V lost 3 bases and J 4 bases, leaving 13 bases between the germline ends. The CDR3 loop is CASSLSPPGYEQYF. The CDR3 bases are TGTGCCAGCAGTTTGAGCCCCCCAGGGTACGAGCAGTACTTC.

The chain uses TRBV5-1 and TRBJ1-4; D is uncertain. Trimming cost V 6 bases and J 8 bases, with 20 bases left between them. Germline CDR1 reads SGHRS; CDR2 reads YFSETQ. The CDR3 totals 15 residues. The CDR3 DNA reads TGCGCCAGCACCCCGTTAGGGAGCCAAGGAGAAAAACTGTTTTTT. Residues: CASTPLGSQGEKLFF.

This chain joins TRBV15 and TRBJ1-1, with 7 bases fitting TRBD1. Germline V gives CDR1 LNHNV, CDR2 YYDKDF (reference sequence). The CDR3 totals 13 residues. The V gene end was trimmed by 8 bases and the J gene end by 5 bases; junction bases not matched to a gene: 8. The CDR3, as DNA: TGTGCCACCGCATACAGGGGCGGTACTGAAGCTTTCTTT. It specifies CATAYRGGTEAFF.

CDR3 DNA: TGTGCCAGTAGTAACGGGGCCAGTGGGAACACTGAAGCTTTCTTT. This codes for CASSNGASGNTEAFF. The chain joins TRBV19 to TRBJ1-1, with D perhaps TRBD1 (5 bases). The CDR3 spans 15 residues. Germline values: CDR1 LNHDA, CDR2 SQIVND (reference sequence). V lost 4 bases, J lost 1 base, and 13 bases lay in between.

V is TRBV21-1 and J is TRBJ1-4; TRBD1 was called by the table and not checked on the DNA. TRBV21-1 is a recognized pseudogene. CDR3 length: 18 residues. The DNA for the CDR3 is TGTGCCAGCAGCAAAGAGGGACAGACTCGTCAGATTGGGGAAAAACTGTTTTTT. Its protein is CASSKEGQTRQIGEKLFF.

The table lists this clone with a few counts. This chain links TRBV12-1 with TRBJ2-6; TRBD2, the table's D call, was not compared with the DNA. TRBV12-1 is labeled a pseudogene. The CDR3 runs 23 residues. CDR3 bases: TGTGCCAGCAGCCCTCCACCCCTCCGCCCGGTCACTAGCGGAGGCTCTGGGGCCAACGTCCTGACTTTC. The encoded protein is CASSPPPLRPVTSGGSGANVLTF.

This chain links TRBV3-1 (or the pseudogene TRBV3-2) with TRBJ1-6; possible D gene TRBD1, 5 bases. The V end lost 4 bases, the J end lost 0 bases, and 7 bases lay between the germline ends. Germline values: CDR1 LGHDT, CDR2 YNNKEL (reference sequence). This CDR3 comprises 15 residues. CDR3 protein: CASSPGSSYNSPLHF. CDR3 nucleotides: TGTGCCAGCAGCCCAGGGAGCTCCTATAATTCACCCCTCCACTTT.

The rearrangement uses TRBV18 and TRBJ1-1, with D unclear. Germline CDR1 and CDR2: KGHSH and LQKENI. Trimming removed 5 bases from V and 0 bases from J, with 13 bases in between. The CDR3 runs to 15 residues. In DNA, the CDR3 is TGTGCCAGCTCATCTCAGTCCGGGATGAACACTGAAGCTTTCTTT. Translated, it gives CASSSQSGMNTEAFF.

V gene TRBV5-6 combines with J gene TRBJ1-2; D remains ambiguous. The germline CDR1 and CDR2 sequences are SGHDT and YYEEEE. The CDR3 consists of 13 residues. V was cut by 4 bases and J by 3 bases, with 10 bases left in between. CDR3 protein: CASSPKGDYGYTF. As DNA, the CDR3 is TGTGCCAGCAGCCCCAAGGGTGACTATGGCTACACCTTC.

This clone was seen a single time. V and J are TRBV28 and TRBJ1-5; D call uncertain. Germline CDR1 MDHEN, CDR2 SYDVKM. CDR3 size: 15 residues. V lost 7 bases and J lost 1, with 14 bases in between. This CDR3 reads CASISMATSNQPQHF. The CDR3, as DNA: TGTGCCAGCATCTCGATGGCTACCAGCAATCAGCCCCAGCATTTT.

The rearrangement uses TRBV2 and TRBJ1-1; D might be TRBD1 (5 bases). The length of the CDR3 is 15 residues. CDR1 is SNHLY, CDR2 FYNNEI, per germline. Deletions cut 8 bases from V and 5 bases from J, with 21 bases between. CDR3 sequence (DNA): TGTGCCAGCGCTTGGGAGGGGCCGCGCGGGACTGAAGCTTTCTTT. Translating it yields CASAWEGPRGTEAFF.

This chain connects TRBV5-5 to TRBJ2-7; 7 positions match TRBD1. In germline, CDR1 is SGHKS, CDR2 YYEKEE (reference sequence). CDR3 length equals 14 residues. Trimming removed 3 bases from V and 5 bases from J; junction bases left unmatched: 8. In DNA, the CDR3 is TGTGCCAGCAGCTCCTGGCCCCAGGGGGACGAGCAGTACTTC. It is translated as CASSSWPQGDEQYF.

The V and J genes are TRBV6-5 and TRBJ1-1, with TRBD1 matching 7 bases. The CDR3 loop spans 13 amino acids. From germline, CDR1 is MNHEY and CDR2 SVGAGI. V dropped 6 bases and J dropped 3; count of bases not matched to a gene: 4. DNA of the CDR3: TGTGCCAGCAGCAGGGGGTCTGACACTGAAGCTTTCTTT. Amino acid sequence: CASSRGSDTEAFF.

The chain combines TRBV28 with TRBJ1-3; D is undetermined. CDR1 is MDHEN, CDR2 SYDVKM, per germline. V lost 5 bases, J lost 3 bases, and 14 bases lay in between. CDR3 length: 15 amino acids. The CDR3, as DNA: TGTGCCAGCAGTCCCCTCGGAGGGCTTGGAAACACCATATATTTT. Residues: CASSPLGGLGNTIYF.

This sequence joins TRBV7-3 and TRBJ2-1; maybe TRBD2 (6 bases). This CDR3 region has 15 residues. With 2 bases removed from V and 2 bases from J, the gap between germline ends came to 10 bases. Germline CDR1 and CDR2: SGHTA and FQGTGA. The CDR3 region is CASSLDTGAYNEQFF. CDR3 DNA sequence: TGTGCCAGCAGCTTAGATACGGGGGCCTACAATGAGCAGTTCTTC.

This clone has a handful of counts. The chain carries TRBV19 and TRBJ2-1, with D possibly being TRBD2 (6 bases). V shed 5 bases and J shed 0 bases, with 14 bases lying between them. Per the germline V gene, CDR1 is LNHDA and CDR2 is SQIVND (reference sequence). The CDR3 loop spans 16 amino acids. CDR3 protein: CASSSIAVSSYNEQFF. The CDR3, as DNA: TGTGCCAGTAGTTCCATAGCGGTGAGCTCCTACAATGAGCAGTTCTTC. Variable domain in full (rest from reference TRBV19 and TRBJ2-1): DGGITQSPKYLFRKEGQNVTLSCEQNLNHDAMYWYRQDPGQGLRLIYYSQIVNDFQKGDIAEGYSVSREKKESFPLTVTSAQKNPTAFYLCASSSIAVSSYNEQFFGPGTRLTVL.

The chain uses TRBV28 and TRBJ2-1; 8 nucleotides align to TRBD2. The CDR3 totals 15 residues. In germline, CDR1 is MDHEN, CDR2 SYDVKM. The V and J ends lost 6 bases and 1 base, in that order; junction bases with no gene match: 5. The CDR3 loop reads CASSHSSGSYNEQFF. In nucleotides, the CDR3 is TGTGCCAGCAGCCATTCTAGCGGGTCCTACAATGAGCAGTTCTTC.

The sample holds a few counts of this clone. CDR3 residues: CASSPGTGGTDTQYF. The CDR3 DNA reads TGTGCCAGCAGCCCCGGGACAGGGGGCACAGATACGCAGTATTTT. This chain uses TRBV5-6 with TRBJ2-3; TRBD1 matches at 10 bases. The CDR3 is made up of 15 amino acids. Unmatched junction bases numbered 3, after V lost 4 bases and J lost 1 base. Germline V gene sequence: CDR1 SGHDT, CDR2 YYEEEE.

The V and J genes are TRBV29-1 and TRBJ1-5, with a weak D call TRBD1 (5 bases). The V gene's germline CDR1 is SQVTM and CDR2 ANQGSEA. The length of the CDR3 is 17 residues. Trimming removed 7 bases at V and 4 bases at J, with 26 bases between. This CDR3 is CSGTIRDPFWSNQPQHF. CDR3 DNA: TGCAGCGGAACCATTCGGGACCCTTTCTGGTCAAATCAGCCCCAGCATTTT.